This T cell receptor beta chain is drawn from a study of blood T cell repertoires in COVID-19. Study background: Nucleic acid was either cDNA or gDNA, and it came from T cells, B-cell-depleted T cells, or PBMCs.

Libraries were prepared by immunoSEQ multiplex PCR; TCRdb keeps only in-frame clonotypes and omits some of them. The table records 200,000 to 300,000 clones, about 89% of them present only once. Trimming took 0 bases from V and 10 from J, leaving 16 bases between them. Germline V lookup: CDR1 SGHRS, CDR2 YFSETQ. This CDR3 comprises 15 residues. Sequenced sample: peripheral blood. The chain links TRBV5-1 to TRBJ1-4; possibly TRBD1 for D (6 bases). This clonotype originated in a woman aged 55 to 70 who had recovered from COVID-19. The CDR3 protein is CASSLDPGAPGKLFF. The CDR3 nucleotides read TGCGCCAGCAGCTTGGATCCAGGGGCCCCCGGAAAACTGTTTTTT.